Presented here are 26 T cell receptor beta chains from one specimen sequenced in a study of CD8 T cells in Susac syndrome. The authors reverse transcribed roughly 0.5 to 1 ug RNA with random hexamers. Each CDR3 protein gets one entry after TCRdb re-called the immunoSEQ multiplex PCR reads with MiXCR. The sample comprises hundreds of thousands of distinct CDR3 sequences, around 90% of which are singletons, and around 0.13% rests with the top ten. Sequencing was done on a sample of CD8+ T cells from PBMCs. These receptors came from a human donor with multiple sclerosis.

The rearrangement uses TRBV7-9 and TRBJ1-6; the match to TRBD1 covers 7 bases. The CDR3 runs 14 residues. Germline V lookup: CDR1 SEHNR, CDR2 FQNEAQ (reference sequence). The V gene end was trimmed by 5 bases and the J gene end by 8 bases; junction bases not matched to a gene: 6. DNA for the CDR3: TGTGCCAGCAGCAAGGGACAGTTTGATTCACCCCTCCACTTT. Translation: CASSKGQFDSPLHF.

The chain is built from TRBV6-5 and TRBJ2-2; the D gene could be TRBD1 or TRBD2 (5 bases each). Germline assignment: CDR1 MNHEY and CDR2 SVGAGI. The CDR3 runs to 14 residues. With 11 bases removed from V and 6 bases from J, the gap between germline ends came to 19 bases. As DNA, the CDR3 is TGTGCCCGCAATGAGGGGACGCGTCCCGGGGAGCTGTTTTTT. Translation: CARNEGTRPGELFF.

The J gene is TRBJ2-5, the V gene TRBV27; D remains unclear. The V gene lost 5 bases and the J gene lost 3 bases, with 1 base spanning the gap. The germline CDR1 and CDR2 sequences are MNHEY and SMNVEV (reference sequence). The CDR3 length is 10 residues. The DNA of the CDR3 is TGTGCCAGCAGTAAAGAGACCCAGTACTTC. This gives the protein CASSKETQYF.

The V gene is TRBV29-1, the J gene TRBJ2-1; D remains unclear. Trimming removed 3 bases at V and 6 bases at J, with 21 bases between. Germline V CDR1 and CDR2: SQVTM, ANQGSEA. The CDR3 runs 16 residues. The CDR3 sequence is CSVDFVGRIIPNEQFF. DNA of the CDR3: TGCAGCGTTGATTTCGTCGGACGGATCATTCCCAATGAGCAGTTCTTC.

This clonotype has just one count. The chain is built from TRBV7-9 and TRBJ2-3; D may correspond to TRBD1 or TRBD2 (6 bases each). CDR1 and CDR2 (germline): SEHNR, FQNEAQ (reference sequence). V gave up 0 bases and J gave up 8 bases, with 12 bases separating them. This CDR3 comprises 14 residues. CDR3 DNA: TGTGCCAGCAGCTTAGCCCGGGGGCCCGGTACGCAGTATTTT. Its protein product is CASSLARGPGTQYF.

The chain recombines TRBV9 with TRBJ2-2; D is possibly TRBD1 (6 bases). V shed 0 bases and J shed 6 bases, with 6 bases lying between them. Looked up from germline, CDR1 is SGDLS and CDR2 is YYNGEE. This CDR3 spans 13 amino acids. This chain's CDR3 is CASSVGTAGELFF. For the CDR3, the DNA is TGTGCCAGCAGCGTAGGGACAGCCGGGGAGCTGTTTTTT.

The chain combines TRBV9 with TRBJ1-2, with TRBD1 matching 7 bases. This CDR3 is 13 amino acids long. CDR1 is SGDLS and CDR2 is YYNGEE in the germline V gene. The V gene end was trimmed by 3 bases and the J gene end by 4 bases; junction bases not matched to a gene: 3. For the CDR3, the DNA is TGTGCCAGCAGCGCGACAGGGAGCTATGGCTACACCTTC. Protein sequence: CASSATGSYGYTF.

The chain combines TRBV7-2 with TRBJ1-5; D is perhaps TRBD1 (6 bases). Looked up from germline, CDR1 is SGHTA and CDR2 is FQGNSA. The CDR3 covers 14 residues. Trimming left V 6 bases short and J 3 bases short, with 12 bases between. The CDR3 spells CASRTDSPNQPQHF. DNA for the CDR3: TGTGCCAGCAGGACGGACAGCCCCAATCAGCCCCAGCATTTT.

V and J are TRBV12-3 or TRBV12-4 and TRBJ2-2; TRBD1 matches at 9 bases. The length of the CDR3 is 15 residues. The trim removed 6 bases at V and 1 base at J, leaving 3 bases unmatched. CDR3 DNA sequence: TGTGCCAGCAGCTCGGGACAGGGGAACACCGGGGAGCTGTTTTTT. Its translation is CASSSGQGNTGELFF.

This clonotype was seen once. The chain links TRBV29-1 to TRBJ1-2, with TRBD1 as a possible D gene (5 bases). In germline, CDR1 is SQVTM, CDR2 ANQGSEA. Trimming pared 3 bases from V and 14 bases from J, leaving 19 bases between. The CDR3 consists of 12 residues. For the CDR3, the DNA is TGCAGCGTTGAGAAGGGCCCATACAAGGGGACCTTC. Translation: CSVEKGPYKGTF.

The rearrangement joins TRBV5-1 to TRBJ1-4; unclear D gene. The CDR3 covers 16 residues. CDR1 is SGHRS and CDR2 is YFSETQ in the germline V gene. V shed 1 base and J shed 3 bases, with 13 bases lying between them. In DNA form, the CDR3 reads TGCGCCAGCAGCTTGACTGGATGGGGTGCTAATGAAAAACTGTTTTTT. This sequence encodes CASSLTGWGANEKLFF.

The chain employs TRBV9 and TRBJ2-3; D possibly corresponds to TRBD2 (5 bases). The CDR3 totals 14 residues. Trimming removed 5 bases at V and 6 bases at J, with 16 bases between. Looked up from germline, CDR1 is SGDLS and CDR2 is YYNGEE. The CDR3 loop is CASSPRVSEDTQYF. CDR3 in DNA: TGTGCCAGCAGTCCGCGGGTGTCGGAGGATACGCAGTATTTT.

The table lists this clonotype with a count of one. The rearrangement uses TRBV29-1 and TRBJ2-2; 8 bases map to TRBD1. With 3 bases clipped from V and 4 bases from J, the junction kept 7 bases outside the gene matches. CDR3 size: 15 residues. Germline V gives CDR1 SQVTM, CDR2 ANQGSEA. DNA for the CDR3: TGCAGCGTTGAGGCAGGGGGCTCGGGCACCGGGGAGCTGTTTTTT. It specifies CSVEAGGSGTGELFF.

The chain recombines TRBV12-3 or TRBV12-4 with TRBJ2-7; no clear D. The CDR3 runs 14 residues. Deletions cut 6 bases from V and 3 bases from J, with 15 bases between. In DNA form, the CDR3 reads TGTGCCAGCAGCCTCGTGGCTACTGGCTACGAGCAGTACTTC. This sequence encodes CASSLVATGYEQYF.

The chain uses TRBV7-9 and TRBJ2-4; a weak D match, TRBD1 (6 bases). From germline, CDR1 is SEHNR and CDR2 FQNEAQ (reference sequence). Between the trimmed V and J ends, which lost 1 base and 8 bases, there was a span of 18 bases. The CDR3 totals 16 residues. The CDR3 region has the DNA TGTGCCAGCAGCTTAGGTTTTGGCGCCAGGGGAGACATTCAGTACTTC. This gives the protein CASSLGFGARGDIQYF. Full variable domain (missing parts from reference TRBV7-9 and TRBJ2-4): DTGVSQNPRHKITKRGQNVTFRCDPISEHNRLYWYRQTLGQGPEFLTYFQNEAQLEKSRLLSDRFSAERPKGSFSTLEIQRTEQGDSAMYLCASSLGFGARGDIQYFGAGTRLSVL.

The chain employs TRBV14 and TRBJ2-7; D is ambiguous. Germline loops: CDR1 SGHDN, CDR2 FVKESK. This CDR3 has 14 residues. V was cut by 1 base and J by 1 base, with 8 bases left in between. The CDR3 region is CASSQAGWSYEQYF. In nucleotides, the CDR3 is TGTGCCAGCAGCCAAGCCGGGTGGTCCTACGAGCAGTACTTC.

The rearrangement links TRBV27 to TRBJ2-4; no clear D. The V gene lost 5 bases and the J gene lost 5 bases, with 13 bases spanning the gap. The length of the CDR3 is 14 residues. The V gene's germline CDR1 is MNHEY and CDR2 SMNVEV (reference sequence). The CDR3, as DNA: TGTGCCAGCAGTCCCAGCACTGGAGAAAACATTCAGTACTTC. It encodes CASSPSTGENIQYF.

V and J are TRBV19 and TRBJ1-5, with a possible D match to TRBD1 (6 bases). In germline, CDR1 is LNHDA, CDR2 SQIVND (reference sequence). CDR3 length: 16 amino acids. The V end lost 3 bases, the J end lost 4 bases, and 16 bases lay between the germline ends. The CDR3 loop is CASSIGVGTLNQPQHF. CDR3 nucleotides: TGTGCCAGTAGTATCGGGGTCGGGACACTTAATCAGCCCCAGCATTTT.

This chain joins TRBV2 and TRBJ2-3; 9 bases are shared with TRBD2. V shed 7 bases, J shed 4 bases, and the junction held 3 bases outside the gene matches. CDR3 size: 13 residues. Germline values: CDR1 SNHLY, CDR2 FYNNEI. CDR3 region: CASMGLASDTQYF. The CDR3 DNA reads TGTGCCAGCATGGGACTAGCCTCAGATACGCAGTATTTT.

J is TRBJ2-1 and V is TRBV7-9; D may be TRBD1 or TRBD2 (5 bases each). The CDR3 is made up of 16 amino acids. Germline V CDR1 and CDR2: SEHNR, FQNEAQ (reference sequence). V shed 2 bases and J shed 5 bases, with 16 bases lying between them. The CDR3, as DNA: TGTGCCAGCAGCTTACCCCCAATGGGGGTAGACAATGAGCAGTTCTTC. It encodes CASSLPPMGVDNEQFF.

The V and J genes are TRBV19 and TRBJ1-5, with D perhaps TRBD1 (6 bases). Trimming left V 3 bases short and J 5 bases short, with 17 bases between. The CDR3 contains 16 residues. Per germline, CDR1 LNHDA and CDR2 SQIVND (reference sequence). For the CDR3, the DNA is TGTGCCAGTAGTATTCGGTGGGGGTCAGGGGATCAGCCCCAGCATTTT. Protein: CASSIRWGSGDQPQHF.

The table lists this clonotype with a few counts. This rearrangement joins TRBV13 to TRBJ2-7, with D tentatively TRBD2 (5 bases). The V end was cut by 8 bases, the J end by 2 bases, with 13 bases between. Germline CDR1 and CDR2: PRHDT and FYEKMQ (reference sequence). The length of the CDR3 is 13 residues. The DNA of the CDR3 is TGTGCCAGCTCCAGCGGCGGAACCTACGAGCAGTACTTC. Protein product: CASSSGGTYEQYF.

The chain combines TRBV27 with TRBJ1-5; D not certain. V was clipped by 5 bases and J by 7 bases, with 12 bases between them. Germline CDR1 is MNHEY and CDR2 is SMNVEV (reference sequence). The CDR3 runs 13 residues. CDR3 loop: CASSIGVEQPQHF. DNA of the CDR3: TGTGCCAGCAGTATCGGGGTCGAGCAGCCCCAGCATTTT.

The rearrangement uses TRBV7-6 and TRBJ2-7; 7 bases align to TRBD1. V lost 0 bases, J lost 3 bases, and 5 bases stayed unmatched. The CDR3 totals 15 residues. From germline, CDR1 is SGHVS and CDR2 FNYEAQ. The CDR3 loop reads CASSLAGQRYYEQYF. CDR3 DNA: TGTGCCAGCAGCTTAGCGGGACAGCGATACTACGAGCAGTACTTC.

This clonotype was picked up one time. V and J are TRBV20-1 and TRBJ2-7; the match to TRBD2 covers 15 bases. The germline CDR1 and CDR2 sequences are DFQATT and SNEGSKA (reference sequence). With 4 bases clipped from V and 6 bases from J, the junction kept 4 bases outside the gene matches. This CDR3 comprises 14 residues. The CDR3, as DNA: TGCAGTGCTATGGGACTAGCGGGAGGTGGCGAGCAGTACTTC. This encodes CSAMGLAGGGEQYF.

V usage is TRBV20-1 and J usage is TRBJ2-7, with TRBD1 matching over 7 bases. Trimming removed 3 bases from V and 3 bases from J; junction bases left unmatched: 5. The CDR3 loop spans 13 amino acids. Germline values: CDR1 DFQATT, CDR2 SNEGSKA (reference sequence). In DNA form, the CDR3 reads TGCAGTGCTAGCGACAGGGCTGGCTACGAGCAGTACTTC. Translated, it gives CSASDRAGYEQYF.